This T cell receptor beta chain emerged from a study of blood T cells in healthy people across ages. Findings and limits, study-wide: Because sorting was not performed, PBMCs prevented conclusive naive versus antigen-experienced comparison.

Notes on this clonotype: Its antigen is as yet unknown.

V was clipped by 5 bases and J by 3 bases; unmatched bases: 7. The CDR3 runs 15 residues. The germline V gene has CDR1 SGHRS and CDR2 YFSETQ. For the second PCR, which ran for about 7 to 11 cycles, a sample-barcoded 5' primer and a J-beta primer mix were used. TCRdb re-analysed the 5' RACE reads in MiXCR, keeping a single row per CDR3 protein. The sample lists around 1,000,000 distinct CDR3 sequences; less than 25% were seen once. PBMCs, at least 6 million per sample, were isolated. The sample was also linked to a second study, of T cells of mothers and their children. That paper states: Each child contributed some 3 million TCR beta CDR3 reads, while each mother contributed over 8 million. Slightly higher, non-significant overlap characterized related mother-child pairs relative to unrelated pairs.

J is TRBJ2-7 and V is TRBV5-1; 11 bases line up with TRBD1. Material for sequencing was blood. The clonotype was recovered from a girl aged 2-10 years in good health. The CDR3 DNA sequence: TGCGCCAGCAGATCCGGGACAGGGGGGGTCTACGAGCAGTACTTC. This translates into CASRSGTGGVYEQYF.